These 15 T cell receptor beta chains were all obtained from the same sample, sequenced in a study of CD8 T cells in Susac syndrome (dated by TCRdb to between 2018 and 2020). Libraries came from the immunoSEQ multiplex PCR assay. RNA was extracted using the RNeasy kit, and about 0.5 to 1 microgram was reverse transcribed with random hexamers. The raw public reads went through TCRdb reprocessing: fastp at Q25, MiXCR clone calling, in-frame beta chains kept. Every CDR3 protein is listed once, alongside the most common genes and DNA of its rows. The sample contains around 230,000 distinct CDR3 sequences, roughly 95% of them found a single time. The ten biggest clones cover 0.095% to 0.12% of the sample. The specimen was CD4+ T cells from PBMCs. The origin of the receptors is a human donor with Susac syndrome.

The CDR3 DNA is TGTGCCAGCACTCTAGGGACGGGAAACACCATATATTTT. This codes for CASTLGTGNTIYF. This chain uses TRBV9 with TRBJ1-3, with D tentatively TRBD1 (5 bases). This CDR3 is 13 amino acids long. From germline, CDR1 is SGDLS and CDR2 YYNGEE. Trimming stripped 6 bases from V and 4 bases from J, with 11 bases between. The variable domain in full, completed from reference TRBV9 and TRBJ1-3, reads DSGVTQTPKHLITATGQRVTLRCSPRSGDLSVYWYQQSLDQGLQFLIQYYNGEERAKGNILERFSAQQFPDLHSELNLSSLELGDSALYFCASTLGTGNTIYFGEGSWLTVV.

This clonotype has a single count. The chain links TRBV2 to TRBJ2-7; no reliable D call. Trimming took 4 bases from V and 4 from J, leaving 11 bases between them. This CDR3 region has 13 residues. Germline CDR1 is SNHLY and CDR2 is FYNNEI. As DNA, the CDR3 is TGTGCCAGCAGTGCCCCGGACCCATACGAGCAGTACTTC. Its translation: CASSAPDPYEQYF.

The CDR3 bases are TGTGCCAGTAGTACCTCGGGAGGGCGAGAGACCCAGTACTTC. Translated: CASSTSGGRETQYF. The chain combines TRBV19 with TRBJ2-5, with 8 nucleotides matching TRBD2. Germline V gene sequence: CDR1 LNHDA, CDR2 SQIVND (reference sequence). The CDR3 loop spans 14 amino acids. V lost 4 bases to trimming and J lost 4 bases; unmatched junction nucleotides: 5.

Only one count was recorded for this clonotype. V is TRBV28 and J is TRBJ1-2; tentative D call: TRBD1 (6 bases). The CDR3 runs 14 residues. CDR1 MDHEN and CDR2 SYDVKM come from the germline V gene. With 3 bases removed from V and 1 base from J, the gap between germline ends came to 9 bases. For the CDR3, the DNA is TGTGCCAGCAGTTTGGGGGGCTATAACTATGGCTACACCTTC. Its translation: CASSLGGYNYGYTF.

The V gene is TRBV28, the J gene TRBJ2-5, with 7 bases identical to TRBD1. The CDR3 consists of 17 residues. CDR1 is MDHEN, CDR2 SYDVKM, per germline. V was pared by 3 bases and J by 5 bases, with 15 bases of the junction left unmatched. The CDR3 bases are TGTGCCAGCAGTTTGAGGCGGCGACAGGGTGGCGGGGAGACCCAGTACTTC. It translates to CASSLRRRQGGGETQYF.

The J gene is TRBJ1-1, the V gene TRBV12-3 or TRBV12-4, with 7 bases fitting TRBD1. With V trimmed by 6 bases and J by 3 bases, 13 bases remained unmatched. This CDR3 contains 16 residues. The CDR3 DNA reads as TGTGCCAGCAGGCCCGCGGACAGGTACCGGGACACTGAAGCTTTCTTT. The encoded protein is CASRPADRYRDTEAFF.

The chain is built from TRBV9 and TRBJ2-7; TRBD1 matches at 11 bases. J gave up 0 bases and V 3 bases, and 2 bases lay outside the gene matches. The CDR3 runs 15 residues. CDR1 is SGDLS and CDR2 is YYNGEE in the germline V gene. The CDR3 sequence is CASSGGTGGSYEQYF. Written as DNA, the CDR3 is TGTGCCAGCAGCGGAGGGACAGGGGGCTCCTACGAGCAGTACTTC.

The chain joins TRBV28 to TRBJ2-7; D unresolved. From germline, CDR1 is MDHEN and CDR2 SYDVKM. The CDR3 length is 15 residues. V was cut by 1 base and J by 2 bases, with 12 bases left in between. Here the CDR3 reads CASSLSLGSTYEQYF. CDR3 nucleotides: TGTGCCAGCAGTTTATCTTTGGGTAGCACCTACGAGCAGTACTTC.

The genes are TRBV5-1 and TRBJ2-2; D is tentatively TRBD1 or TRBD2 (5 bases each). Trimming removed 7 bases at V and 6 bases at J, with 16 bases between. This CDR3 is built from 14 residues. The V gene's germline CDR1 is SGHRS and CDR2 YFSETQ. In nucleotides, the CDR3 is TGCGCCAGCCACCGGGACCGTTCTTCCGGGGAGCTGTTTTTT. Protein product: CASHRDRSSGELFF.

The J gene is TRBJ2-5, the V gene TRBV11-2; no firm D call. The V and J ends lost 0 bases and 9 bases respectively, with 11 bases between them. The CDR3 is made up of 13 amino acids. Germline CDR1 reads SGHAT; CDR2 reads FQNNGV. The DNA of the CDR3 is TGTGCCAGCAGCTTAGAAGAAAGGGCACCCCAGTACTTC. Its translation is CASSLEERAPQYF.

The CDR3 sequence is CASSQFRGPGETQYF. In nucleotides, the CDR3 is TGCGCCAGCAGCCAGTTCAGAGGCCCGGGAGAGACCCAGTACTTC. The genes are TRBV4-1 and TRBJ2-5; the D is unclear. Trimming shortened V by 3 bases and J by 4 bases, and 15 bases separated the two germline ends. CDR1 MGHRA and CDR2 YSYEKL come from the germline V gene. The CDR3 spans 15 residues.

The rearrangement links TRBV7-3 to TRBJ1-2; no clear D. V lost 4 bases, J lost 7 bases, and 10 bases lay in between. Germline assignment: CDR1 SGHTA and CDR2 FQGTGA. The CDR3 is 12 residues long. In nucleotides, the CDR3 is TGTGCCAGCAGCTACCCGGGAGGTGGCTACACCTTC. Protein: CASSYPGGGYTF. Combining the CDR3 with reference TRBV7-3 and TRBJ1-2 gives the whole variable domain GAGVSQTPSNKVTEKGKYVELRCDPISGHTALYWYRQSLGQGPEFLIYFQGTGAADDSGLPNDRFFAVRPEGSVSTLKIQRTERGDSAVYLCASSYPGGGYTFGSGTRLTVV.

The chain combines TRBV19 with TRBJ2-5; perhaps TRBD2 as D (6 bases). Germline V lookup: CDR1 LNHDA, CDR2 SQIVND (reference sequence). V gave up 6 bases and J gave up 2 bases, with 13 bases separating them. There are 14 residues in the CDR3. CDR3 sequence (DNA): TGTGCCAGTAGGAAACGGGACTCTCAAGAGACCCAGTACTTC. Translated, it gives CASRKRDSQETQYF.

The CDR3 loop is CASSSRGLAGYNEQFF. The CDR3 DNA is TGTGCCAGCAGCTCACGAGGACTAGCGGGTTACAATGAGCAGTTCTTC. The V gene is TRBV5-4, the J gene TRBJ2-1; 11 bases line up with TRBD2. CDR1 and CDR2 from the germline V gene are SGHNT and YYREEE (reference sequence). CDR3 size: 16 residues. Trimming cost V 3 bases and J 4 bases; bases outside gene matches: 6.

CDR3 amino acids: CSVEPTPETQYF. CDR3 DNA: TGCAGCGTTGAACCGACACCTGAGACCCAGTACTTC. This chain links TRBV29-1 with TRBJ2-5, with unresolved D. V was cut by 2 bases and J by 5 bases, with 9 bases left in between. Germline CDR1 and CDR2: SQVTM and ANQGSEA. The CDR3 totals 12 residues.